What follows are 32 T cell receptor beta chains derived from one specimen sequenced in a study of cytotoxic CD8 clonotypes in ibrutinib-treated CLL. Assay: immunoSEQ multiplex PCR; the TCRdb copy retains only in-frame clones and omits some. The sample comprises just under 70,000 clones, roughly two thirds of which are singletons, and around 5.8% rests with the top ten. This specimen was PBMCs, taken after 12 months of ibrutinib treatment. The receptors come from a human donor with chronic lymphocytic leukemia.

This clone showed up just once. As DNA, the CDR3 is TGTGCCAGCAGCCACTTCGACAGGGACCAAGAGACCCAGTACTTC. Protein product: CASSHFDRDQETQYF. The gene calls are TRBV7-2 and TRBJ2-5; 7 nucleotides line up with TRBD1. The germline V gene has CDR1 SGHTA and CDR2 FQGNSA. The CDR3 totals 15 residues. J was trimmed by 0 bases and V by 5 bases; bases with no gene match: 6.

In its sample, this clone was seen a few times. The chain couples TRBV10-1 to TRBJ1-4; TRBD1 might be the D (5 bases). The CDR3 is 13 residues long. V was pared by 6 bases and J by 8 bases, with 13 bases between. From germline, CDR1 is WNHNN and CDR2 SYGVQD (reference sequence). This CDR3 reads CASSAGTVEKLFF. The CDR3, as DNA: TGCGCCAGCAGCGCCGGGACGGTGGAAAAACTGTTTTTT.

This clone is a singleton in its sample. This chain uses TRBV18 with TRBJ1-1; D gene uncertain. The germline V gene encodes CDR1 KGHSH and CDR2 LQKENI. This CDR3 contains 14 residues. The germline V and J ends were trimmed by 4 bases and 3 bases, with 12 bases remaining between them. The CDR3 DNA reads TGTGCCAGCTCACGAGGTGTCAAAGACACTGAAGCTTTCTTT. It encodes CASSRGVKDTEAFF.

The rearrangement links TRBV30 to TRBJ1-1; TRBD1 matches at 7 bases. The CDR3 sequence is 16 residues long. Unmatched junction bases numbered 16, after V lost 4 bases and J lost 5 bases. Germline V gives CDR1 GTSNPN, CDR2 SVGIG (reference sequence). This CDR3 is CAWTKPRGTVKTEAFF. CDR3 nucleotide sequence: TGTGCCTGGACTAAACCCAGGGGGACAGTCAAAACTGAAGCTTTCTTT.

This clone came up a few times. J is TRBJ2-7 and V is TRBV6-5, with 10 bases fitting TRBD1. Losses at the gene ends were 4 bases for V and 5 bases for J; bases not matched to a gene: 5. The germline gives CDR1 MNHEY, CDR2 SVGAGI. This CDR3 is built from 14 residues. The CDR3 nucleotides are TGTGCCAGCAGTTCGACAGGGGGCGGGCACGAGCAGTACTTC. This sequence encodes CASSSTGGGHEQYF.

Written as DNA, the CDR3 is TGTGCCAGTAGTATCGGGGCTACAACTAATGAAAAACTGTTTTTT. Amino acid sequence: CASSIGATTNEKLFF. The chain carries TRBV19 and TRBJ1-4; perhaps TRBD1 as D (5 bases). The CDR3 totals 15 residues. CDR1 and CDR2 from the germline V gene are LNHDA and SQIVND (reference sequence). The V and J ends lost 3 bases and 0 bases respectively, with 8 bases between them.

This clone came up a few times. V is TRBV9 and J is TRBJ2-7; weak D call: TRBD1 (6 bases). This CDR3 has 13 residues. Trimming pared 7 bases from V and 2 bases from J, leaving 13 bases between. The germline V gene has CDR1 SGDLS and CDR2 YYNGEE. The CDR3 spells CASGRGAAYEQYF. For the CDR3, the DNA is TGTGCCAGCGGCAGGGGAGCAGCCTACGAGCAGTACTTC.

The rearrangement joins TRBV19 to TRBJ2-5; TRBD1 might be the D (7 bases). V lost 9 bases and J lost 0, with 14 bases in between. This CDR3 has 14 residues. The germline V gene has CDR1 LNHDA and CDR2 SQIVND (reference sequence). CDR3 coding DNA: TGTGCCAGAGATCCAGGGGGGTACCAAGAGACCCAGTACTTC. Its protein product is CARDPGGYQETQYF.

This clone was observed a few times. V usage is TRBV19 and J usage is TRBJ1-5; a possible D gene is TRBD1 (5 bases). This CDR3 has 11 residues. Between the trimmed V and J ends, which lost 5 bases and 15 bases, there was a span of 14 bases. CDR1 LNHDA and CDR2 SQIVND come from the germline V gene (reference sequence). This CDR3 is CASSDRVDWHF. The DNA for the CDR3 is TGTGCCAGTAGTGACAGAGTGGACTGGCATTTT.

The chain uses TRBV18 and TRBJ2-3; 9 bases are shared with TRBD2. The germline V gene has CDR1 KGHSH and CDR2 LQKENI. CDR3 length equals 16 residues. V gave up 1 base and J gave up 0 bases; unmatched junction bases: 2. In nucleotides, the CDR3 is TGTGCCAGCTCACCACTTAGCGGGGGAAGCACAGATACGCAGTATTTT. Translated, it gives CASSPLSGGSTDTQYF.

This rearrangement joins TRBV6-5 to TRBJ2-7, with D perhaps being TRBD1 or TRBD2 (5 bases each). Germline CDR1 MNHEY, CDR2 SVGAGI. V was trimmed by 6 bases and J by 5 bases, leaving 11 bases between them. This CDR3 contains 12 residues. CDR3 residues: CASSRGLHEQYF. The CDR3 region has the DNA TGTGCCAGCAGCCGGGGCCTCCACGAGCAGTACTTC.

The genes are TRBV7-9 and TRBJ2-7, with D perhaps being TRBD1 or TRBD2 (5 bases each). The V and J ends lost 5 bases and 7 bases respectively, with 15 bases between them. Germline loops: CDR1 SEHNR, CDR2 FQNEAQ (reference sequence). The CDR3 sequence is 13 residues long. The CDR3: CASSTGARREQYF. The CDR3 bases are TGTGCCAGCAGCACCGGGGCCCGCCGGGAGCAGTACTTC.

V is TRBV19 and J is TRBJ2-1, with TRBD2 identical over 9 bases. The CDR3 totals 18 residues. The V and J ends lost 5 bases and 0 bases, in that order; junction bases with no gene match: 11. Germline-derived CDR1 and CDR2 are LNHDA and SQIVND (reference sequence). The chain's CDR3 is CASSPSGGSKSSYNEQFF. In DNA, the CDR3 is TGTGCCAGTAGTCCCAGCGGGGGGTCTAAAAGCTCCTACAATGAGCAGTTCTTC.

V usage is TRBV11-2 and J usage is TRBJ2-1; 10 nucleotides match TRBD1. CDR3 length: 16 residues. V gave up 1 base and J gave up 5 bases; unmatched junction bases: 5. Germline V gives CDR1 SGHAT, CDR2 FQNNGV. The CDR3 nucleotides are TGTGCCAGCAGCTTAGGACAGGGGGCTGTGAACAATGAGCAGTTCTTC. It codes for CASSLGQGAVNNEQFF.

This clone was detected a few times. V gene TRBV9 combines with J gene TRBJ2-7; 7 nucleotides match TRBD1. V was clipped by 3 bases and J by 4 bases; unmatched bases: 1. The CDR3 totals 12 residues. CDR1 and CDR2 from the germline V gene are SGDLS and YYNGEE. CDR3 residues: CASSGTGYEQYF. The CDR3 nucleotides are TGTGCCAGCAGCGGGACAGGTTACGAGCAGTACTTC.

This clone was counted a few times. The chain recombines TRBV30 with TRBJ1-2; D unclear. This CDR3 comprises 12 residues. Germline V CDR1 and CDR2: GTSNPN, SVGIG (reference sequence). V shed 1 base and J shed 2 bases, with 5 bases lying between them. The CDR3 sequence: CAWSDVNYGYTF. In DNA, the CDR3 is TGTGCCTGGAGTGATGTCAACTATGGCTACACCTTC.

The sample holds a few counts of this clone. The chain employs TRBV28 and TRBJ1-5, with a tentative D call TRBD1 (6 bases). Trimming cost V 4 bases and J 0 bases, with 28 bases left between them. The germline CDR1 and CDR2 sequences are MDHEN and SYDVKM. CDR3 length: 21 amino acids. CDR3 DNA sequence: TGTGCCAGCAGTTCTCCCGGGTCGGGCAGGGGCGGTCCCTATAGCAATCAGCCCCAGCATTTT. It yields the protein CASSSPGSGRGGPYSNQPQHF.

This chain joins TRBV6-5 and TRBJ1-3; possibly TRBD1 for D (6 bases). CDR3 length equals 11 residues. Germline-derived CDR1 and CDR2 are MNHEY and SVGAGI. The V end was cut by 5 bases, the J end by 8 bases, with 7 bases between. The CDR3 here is CASSRGDTIYF. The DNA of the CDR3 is TGTGCCAGCAGTAGGGGGGACACCATATATTTT.

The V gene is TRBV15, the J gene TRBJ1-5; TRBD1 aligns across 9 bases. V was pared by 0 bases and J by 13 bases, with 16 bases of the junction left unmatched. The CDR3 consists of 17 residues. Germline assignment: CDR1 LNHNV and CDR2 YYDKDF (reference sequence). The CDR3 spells CATSRDISQGARTAQHF. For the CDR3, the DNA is TGTGCCACCAGCAGAGATATTTCACAGGGGGCACGTACGGCTCAGCATTTT.

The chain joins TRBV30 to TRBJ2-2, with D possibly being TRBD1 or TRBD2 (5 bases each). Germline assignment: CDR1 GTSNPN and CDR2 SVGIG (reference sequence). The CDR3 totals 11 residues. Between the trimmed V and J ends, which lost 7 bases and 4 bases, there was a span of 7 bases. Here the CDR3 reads CASGRTGELFF. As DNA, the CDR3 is TGTGCCTCGGGACGCACCGGGGAGCTGTTTTTT.

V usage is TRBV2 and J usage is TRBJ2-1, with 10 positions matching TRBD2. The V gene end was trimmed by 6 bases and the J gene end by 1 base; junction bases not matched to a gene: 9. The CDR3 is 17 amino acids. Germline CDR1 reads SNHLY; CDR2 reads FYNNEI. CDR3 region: CASRGPSGLASYNEQFF. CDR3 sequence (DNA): TGTGCCAGCAGAGGACCCTCGGGACTAGCGTCCTACAATGAGCAGTTCTTC.

CDR3 bases: TGTGCCAGCAGCGTAGGTACCGGGGAGCTGTTTTTT. As protein: CASSVGTGELFF. J is TRBJ2-2 and V is TRBV9, with D hard to call. Germline V lookup: CDR1 SGDLS, CDR2 YYNGEE. This CDR3 is built from 12 residues. Trimming left V 0 bases short and J 5 bases short, with 2 bases between.

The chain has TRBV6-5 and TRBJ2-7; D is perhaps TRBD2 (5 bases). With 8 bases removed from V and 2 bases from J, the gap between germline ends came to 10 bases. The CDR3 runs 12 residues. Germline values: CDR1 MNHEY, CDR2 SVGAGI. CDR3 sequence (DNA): TGTGCCAGCTCGGGAAGCCCCTACGAGCAGTACTTC. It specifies CASSGSPYEQYF.

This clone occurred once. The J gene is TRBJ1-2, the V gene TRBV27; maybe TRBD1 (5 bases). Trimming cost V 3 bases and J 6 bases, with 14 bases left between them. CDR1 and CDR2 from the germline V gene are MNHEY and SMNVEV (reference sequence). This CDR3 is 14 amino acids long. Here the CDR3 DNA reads TGTGCCAGCAGTTTTAGCAGGGAGGGTGATGGCTACACCTTC. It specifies CASSFSREGDGYTF.

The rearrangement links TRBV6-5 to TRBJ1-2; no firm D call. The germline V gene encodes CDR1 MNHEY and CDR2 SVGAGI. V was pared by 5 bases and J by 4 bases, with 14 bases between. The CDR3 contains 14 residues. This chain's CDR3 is CASSPGSTAYGYTF. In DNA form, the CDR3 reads TGTGCCAGCAGTCCCGGTAGTACGGCCTATGGCTACACCTTC.

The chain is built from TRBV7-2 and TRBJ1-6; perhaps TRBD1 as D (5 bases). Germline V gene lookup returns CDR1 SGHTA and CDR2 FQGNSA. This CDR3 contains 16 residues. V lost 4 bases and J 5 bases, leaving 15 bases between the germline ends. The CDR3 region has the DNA TGTGCCAGCAGCTCACCCAGGGCAGGGAATAATTCACCCCTCCACTTT. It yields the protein CASSSPRAGNNSPLHF. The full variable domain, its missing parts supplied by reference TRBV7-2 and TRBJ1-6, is GAGVSQSPSNKVTEKGKDVELRCDPISGHTALYWYRQSLGQGLEFLIYFQGNSAPDKSGLPSDRFSAERTGGSVSTLTIQRTQQEDSAVYLCASSSPRAGNNSPLHFGNGTRLTVT.

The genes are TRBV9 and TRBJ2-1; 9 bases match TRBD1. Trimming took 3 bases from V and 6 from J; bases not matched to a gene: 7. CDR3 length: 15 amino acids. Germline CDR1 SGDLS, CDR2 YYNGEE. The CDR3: CASSGRDRVANEQFF. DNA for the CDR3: TGTGCCAGCAGCGGCCGGGACAGGGTAGCCAATGAGCAGTTCTTC.

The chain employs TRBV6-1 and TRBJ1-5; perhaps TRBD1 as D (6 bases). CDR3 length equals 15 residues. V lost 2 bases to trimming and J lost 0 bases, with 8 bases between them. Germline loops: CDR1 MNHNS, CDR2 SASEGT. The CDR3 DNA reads TGTGCCAGCAGTGAAATGGGACATAGCAATCAGCCCCAGCATTTT. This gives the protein CASSEMGHSNQPQHF.

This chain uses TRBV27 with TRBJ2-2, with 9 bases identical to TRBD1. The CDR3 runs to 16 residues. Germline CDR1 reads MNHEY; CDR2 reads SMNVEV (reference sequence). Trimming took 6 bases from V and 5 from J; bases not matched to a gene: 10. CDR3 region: CASSRGQGKGTGELFF. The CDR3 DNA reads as TGTGCCAGCAGCCGCGGACAGGGGAAAGGTACCGGGGAGCTGTTTTTT.

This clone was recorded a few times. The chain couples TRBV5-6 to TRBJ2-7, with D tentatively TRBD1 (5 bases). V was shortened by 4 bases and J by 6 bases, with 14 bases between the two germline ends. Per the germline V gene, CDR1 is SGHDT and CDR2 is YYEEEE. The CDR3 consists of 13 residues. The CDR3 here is CASSVPQGSEQYF. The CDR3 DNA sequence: TGTGCCAGCAGCGTTCCTCAGGGAAGCGAGCAGTACTTC.

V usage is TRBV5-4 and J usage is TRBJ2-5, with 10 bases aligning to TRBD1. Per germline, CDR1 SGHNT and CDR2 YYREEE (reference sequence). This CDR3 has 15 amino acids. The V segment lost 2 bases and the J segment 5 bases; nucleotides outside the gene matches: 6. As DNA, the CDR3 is TGTGCCAGCAGCTTAACCGGGACAGGGGTGGAGACCCAGTACTTC. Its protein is CASSLTGTGVETQYF. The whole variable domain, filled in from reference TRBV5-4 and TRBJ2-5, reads ETGVTQSPTHLIKTRGQQVTLRCSSQSGHNTVSWYQQALGQGPQFIFQYYREEENGRGNFPPRFSGLQFPNYSSELNVNALELDDSALYLCASSLTGTGVETQYFGPGTRLLVL.

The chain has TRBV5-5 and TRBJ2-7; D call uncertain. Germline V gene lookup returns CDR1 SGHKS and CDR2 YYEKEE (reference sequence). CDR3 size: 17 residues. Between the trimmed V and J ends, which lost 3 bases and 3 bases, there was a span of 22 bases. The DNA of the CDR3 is TGTGCCAGCAGCTCCCCCGGTCACACCCGAAGGGACTACGAGCAGTACTTC. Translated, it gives CASSSPGHTRRDYEQYF.